These T cell receptor beta chains were read from a single sample in a study of CD8 T cells in ankylosing spondylitis. TCRdb reanalysed the 5' RACE reads using MiXCR and keeps one entry per CDR3 protein. The profile shows 200,000 to 250,000 distinct CDR3 sequences, around 18% of them singletons. Sequencing was performed on blood, either unsorted or a sorted T cell fraction (not recorded which). The receptors were gathered from a male donor with ankylosing spondylitis. The CDR3 runs from the conserved cysteine through the conserved F or W. The D gene is left open where the match is weak. Rows give clone size only sometimes, using once, few, many, or a class for an expanded clone.

TRBJ2-1	TRBV14	TRBD2	few	CASSGELAGAYNEQFF	TGTGCCAGCAGCGGGGAACTAGCGGGGGCCTACAATGAGCAGTTCTTC
TRBJ2-1	TRBV11-3	-	-	CASSLWGQPNEQFF	TGTGCCAGCAGCTTATGGGGGCAGCCAAATGAGCAGTTCTTC
TRBJ2-7	TRBV4-2	-	-	CASSQSLAPHYEQYF	TGTGCCAGCAGCCAATCCCTAGCGCCACACTACGAGCAGTACTTC
TRBJ2-7	TRBV5-6	-	once	CASSFPDSYEQYF	TGTGCCAGCAGCTTCCCAGACTCCTACGAGCAGTACTTC
TRBJ1-2	TRBV12-3/TRBV12-4	TRBD1	-	CASSSPDRPGYTF	TGTGCCAGCAGTTCCCCGGACAGGCCGGGCTACACCTTC
TRBJ1-1	TRBV19	TRBD1	-	CASSNNFRTGGATTEAFF	TGTGCCAGTAGTAACAATTTTCGGACAGGGGGCGCGACCACTGAAGCTTTCTTT
TRBJ2-1	TRBV7-9	-	many	CASSFDHEDEQFF	TGTGCCAGCAGCTTTGACCACGAGGATGAGCAGTTCTTC
TRBJ1-1	TRBV25-1	-	few	CACGPGMNTEAFF	TGTGCCTGCGGTCCGGGTATGAACACTGAAGCTTTCTTT
TRBJ1-1	TRBV20-1	-	few	CSASRAGTMNTEAFF	TGCAGTGCTAGCCGAGCCGGGACAATGAACACTGAAGCTTTCTTT
TRBJ1-5	TRBV19	-	few	CASSINGGSNQPQHF	TGTGCCAGTAGTATTAATGGGGGTAGCAATCAGCCCCAGCATTTT
TRBJ2-7	TRBV20-1	-	many	CSARVQGMYEQYF	TGCAGTGCTAGAGTGCAGGGGATGTACGAGCAGTACTTC
TRBJ2-7	TRBV12-3/TRBV12-4	TRBD2	-	CASSLSGGAGEQYF	TGTGCCAGCAGTTTGAGCGGGGGGGCCGGCGAGCAGTACTTC
TRBJ2-2	TRBV7-9	TRBD2	many	CASTREATGELFF	TGTGCCAGCACCCGGGAGGCCACCGGGGAGCTGTTTTTT
TRBJ1-5	TRBV4-2	TRBD1	-	CASSQETGYQPQHF	TGTGCCAGCAGCCAGGAGACAGGGTATCAGCCCCAGCATTTT